Listed below are T cell receptor beta chains from one sample, sequenced in a study of cytomegalovirus exposure and HLA in healthy donors. Method: immunoSEQ multiplex PCR; TCRdb's copy keeps in-frame clones and lacks some. The sample includes a few hundred thousand clones, over 65% of them seen just once. Source material: PBMCs. These receptors all come from a woman in her twenties or thirties in good health and CMV-seronegative. The CDR3 runs from the conserved cysteine through the conserved F or W. D genes are given only for firm matches. Only some rows state a clone size, as once, few, many or a class for expanded clones.

>TRBV5-4|TRBJ2-3|NA|NA
TGTGCCAGCAGCTCTAGCACAGATACGCAGTATTTT
CASSSSTDTQYF
>TRBV7-2|TRBJ2-5|NA|once
TGTGCCAGCAGCTTCAATTTAGATAAAGAGACCCAGTACTTC
CASSFNLDKETQYF
>TRBV11-3|TRBJ1-1|NA|few
TGTGCCAGCAGCGCCCGTGGACAGACTGAAGCTTTCTTT
CASSARGQTEAFF
>TRBV30|TRBJ1-1|NA|NA
TGTGCCTGGATCCCAGGGGAGTCAGGGTCGGCTGAAGCTTTCTTT
CAWIPGESGSAEAFF
>TRBV27|TRBJ2-1|TRBD2|NA
TGTGCCAGCAGTTTAAGGAGCGGGAGTTTGGAGGGCAATGAGCAGTTCTTC
CASSLRSGSLEGNEQFF
>TRBV7-9|TRBJ2-7|NA|NA
TGTGCCAGCAGCACCGAAGGGGGGGGCGGAAGGGAGCAGTACTTC
CASSTEGGGGREQYF
>TRBV28|TRBJ2-7|NA|NA
TGTGCCAGCAGTCTTGCTAGGACTTACTCCTACGAGCAGTACTTC
CASSLARTYSYEQYF
>TRBV2|TRBJ1-1|TRBD1|NA
TGTGCCAGAACCGGGACAGGGGTGAACACTGAAGCTTTCTTT
CARTGTGVNTEAFF
>TRBV7-9|TRBJ2-3|NA|NA
TGTGCCAGCAGCCCCTTTAGGGTAGCGTTGACAGATACGCAGTATTTT
CASSPFRVALTDTQYF
>TRBV7-9|TRBJ2-3|NA|NA
TGTGCCAGCAGCTTAGCGCTCCAGACTAGCACAGATACGCAGTATTTT
CASSLALQTSTDTQYF
>TRBV11-2|TRBJ2-7|TRBD2|NA
TGTGCCAGCAGCTTCGGGACTACCTCCTACGAGCAGTACTTC
CASSFGTTSYEQYF
>TRBV9|TRBJ2-7|NA|NA
TGTGCCAGCAGCGTAGCTACTGAGTCATACGAGCAGTACTTC
CASSVATESYEQYF
>TRBV4-1|TRBJ1-1|NA|NA
TGCGCCAGCAGCCAAGCCACCGGGGAGGGCACTGAAGCTTTCTTT
CASSQATGEGTEAFF
>TRBV6-1|TRBJ2-5|TRBD1|NA
TGTGCCAGCACCCAAGGGCGACAGGGGCTTCAGACCCAGTACTTC
CASTQGRQGLQTQYF